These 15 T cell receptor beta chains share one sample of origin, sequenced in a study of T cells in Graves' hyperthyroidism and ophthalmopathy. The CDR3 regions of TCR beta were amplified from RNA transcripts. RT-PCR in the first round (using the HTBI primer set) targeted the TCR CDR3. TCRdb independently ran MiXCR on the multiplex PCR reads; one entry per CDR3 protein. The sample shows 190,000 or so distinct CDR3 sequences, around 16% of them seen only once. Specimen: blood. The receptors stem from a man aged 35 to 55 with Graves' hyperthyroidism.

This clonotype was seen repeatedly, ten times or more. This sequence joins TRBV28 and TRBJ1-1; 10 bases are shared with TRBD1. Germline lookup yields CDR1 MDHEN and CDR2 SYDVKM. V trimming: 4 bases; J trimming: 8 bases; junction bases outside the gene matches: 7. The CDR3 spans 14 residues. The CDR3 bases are TGTGCCAGCAGTTCCCGACAGGGGGCAACAGAAGCTTTCTTT. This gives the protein CASSSRQGATEAFF.

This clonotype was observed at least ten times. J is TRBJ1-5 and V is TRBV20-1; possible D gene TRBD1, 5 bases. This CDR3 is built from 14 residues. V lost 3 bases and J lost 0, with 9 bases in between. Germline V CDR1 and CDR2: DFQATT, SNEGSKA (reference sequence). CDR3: CSASAGHSNQPQHF. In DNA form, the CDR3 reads TGCAGTGCTAGCGCGGGGCATAGCAATCAGCCCCAGCATTTT.

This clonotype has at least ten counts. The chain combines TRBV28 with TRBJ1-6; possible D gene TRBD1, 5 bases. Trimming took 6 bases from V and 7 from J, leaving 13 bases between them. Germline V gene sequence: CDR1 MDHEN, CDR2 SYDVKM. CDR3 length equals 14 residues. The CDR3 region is CASSTPGLNSPLHF. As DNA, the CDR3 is TGTGCCAGCAGCACCCCGGGGCTGAATTCACCCCTCCACTTT.

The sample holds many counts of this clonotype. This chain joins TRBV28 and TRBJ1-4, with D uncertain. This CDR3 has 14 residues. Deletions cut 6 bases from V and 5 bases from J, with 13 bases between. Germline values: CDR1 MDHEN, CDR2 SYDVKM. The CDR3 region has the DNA TGTGCCAGCAGCCCCTGGGCAAGAAATGAAAAACTGTTTTTT. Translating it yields CASSPWARNEKLFF.

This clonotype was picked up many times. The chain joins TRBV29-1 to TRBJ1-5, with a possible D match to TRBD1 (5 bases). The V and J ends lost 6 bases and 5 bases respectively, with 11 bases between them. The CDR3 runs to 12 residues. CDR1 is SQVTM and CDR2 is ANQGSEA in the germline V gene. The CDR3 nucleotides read TGCAGCGTGGGGGAGGGCGATCAGCCCCAGCATTTT. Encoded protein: CSVGEGDQPQHF.

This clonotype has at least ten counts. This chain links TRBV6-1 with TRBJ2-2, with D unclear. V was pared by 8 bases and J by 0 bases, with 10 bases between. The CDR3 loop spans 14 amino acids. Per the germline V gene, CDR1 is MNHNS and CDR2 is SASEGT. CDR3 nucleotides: TGTGCCAGCTGCCCCGGCCCGAACACCGGGGAGCTGTTTTTT. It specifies CASCPGPNTGELFF.

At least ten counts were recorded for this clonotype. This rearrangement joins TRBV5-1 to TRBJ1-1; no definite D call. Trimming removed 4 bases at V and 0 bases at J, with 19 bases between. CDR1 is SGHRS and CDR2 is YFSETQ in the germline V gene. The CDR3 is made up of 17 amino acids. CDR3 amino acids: CASSTTVLAGLNTEAFF. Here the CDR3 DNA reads TGCGCCAGCAGCACTACCGTTTTGGCAGGACTGAACACTGAAGCTTTCTTT. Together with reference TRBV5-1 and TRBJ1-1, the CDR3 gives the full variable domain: KAGVTQTPRYLIKTRGQQVTLSCSPISGHRSVSWYQQTPGQGLQFLFEYFSETQRNKGNFPGRFSGRQFSNSRSEMNVSTLELGDSALYLCASSTTVLAGLNTEAFFGQGTRLTVV.

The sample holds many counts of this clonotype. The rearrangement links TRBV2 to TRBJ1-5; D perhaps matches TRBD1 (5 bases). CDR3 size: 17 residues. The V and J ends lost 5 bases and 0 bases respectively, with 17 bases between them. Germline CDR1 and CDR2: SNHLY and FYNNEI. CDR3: CASSSTGTQYSNQPQHF. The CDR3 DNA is TGTGCCAGCAGTTCTACCGGGACCCAGTATAGCAATCAGCCCCAGCATTTT.

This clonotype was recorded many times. The CDR3 bases are TGTGCCAGCAGACGAGGGGGAGGCACTGAAGCTTTCTTT. Its translation is CASRRGGGTEAFF. The genes are TRBV11-2 and TRBJ1-1; D perhaps matches TRBD1 (6 bases). The CDR3 runs to 13 residues. Germline assignment: CDR1 SGHAT and CDR2 FQNNGV. Trimming took 6 bases from V and 4 from J, leaving 12 bases between them.

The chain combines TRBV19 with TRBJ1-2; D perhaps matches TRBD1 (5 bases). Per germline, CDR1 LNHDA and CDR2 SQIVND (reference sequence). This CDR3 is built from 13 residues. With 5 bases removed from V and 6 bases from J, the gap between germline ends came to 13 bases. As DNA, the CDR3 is TGTGCCAGTAGTGGGACCGGTGGGGATGGCTACACCTTC. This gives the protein CASSGTGGDGYTF.

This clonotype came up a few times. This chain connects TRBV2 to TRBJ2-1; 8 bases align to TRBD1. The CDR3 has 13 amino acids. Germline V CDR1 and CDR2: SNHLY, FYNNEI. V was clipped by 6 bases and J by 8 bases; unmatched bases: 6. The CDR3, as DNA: TGTGCCAGCAGGGAGGACAGGGCCGATGAGCAGTTCTTC. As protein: CASREDRADEQFF.

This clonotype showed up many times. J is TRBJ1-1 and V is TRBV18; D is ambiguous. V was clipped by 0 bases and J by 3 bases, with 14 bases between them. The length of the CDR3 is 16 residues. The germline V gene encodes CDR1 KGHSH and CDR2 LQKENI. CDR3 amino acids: CASSPPSVGRYTEAFF. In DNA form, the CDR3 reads TGTGCCAGCTCACCACCGAGTGTAGGTCGCTACACTGAAGCTTTCTTT.

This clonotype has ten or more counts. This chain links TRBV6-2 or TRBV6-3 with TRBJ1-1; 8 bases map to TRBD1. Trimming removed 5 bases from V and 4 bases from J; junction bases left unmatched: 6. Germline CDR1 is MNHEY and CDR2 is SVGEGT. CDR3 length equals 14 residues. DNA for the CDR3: TGTGCCAGCAGTACCGAACAGGGGGGCACTGAAGCTTTCTTT. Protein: CASSTEQGGTEAFF.

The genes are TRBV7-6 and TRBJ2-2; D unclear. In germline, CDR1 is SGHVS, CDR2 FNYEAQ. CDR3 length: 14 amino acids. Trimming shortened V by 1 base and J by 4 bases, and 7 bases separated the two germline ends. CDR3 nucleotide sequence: TGTGCCAGCAGCTTAGGCGCGACCACCGGGGAGCTGTTTTTT. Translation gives CASSLGATTGELFF.

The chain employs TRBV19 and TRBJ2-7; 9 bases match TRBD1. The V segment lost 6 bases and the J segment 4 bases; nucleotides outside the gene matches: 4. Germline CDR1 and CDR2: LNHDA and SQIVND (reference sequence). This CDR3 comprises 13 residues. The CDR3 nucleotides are TGTGCCAGTAGCGCCGGGACAGGGTACGAGCAGTACTTC. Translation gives CASSAGTGYEQYF.